This T cell receptor beta chain originates from a study of human T cells and chemical hapten exposure. Whole-study context: Patch tests applied 0.01% DPC to the upper back and were scored after 6 days.

Indicated time point: patch test 1, 2 weeks after DPC sensitization. Regarding treatment: therapeutic diphenylcyclopropenone sensitization with weekly scalp DPC. Every donor had alopecia and was 18 to 70 years old; all were suitable for DPC. Within the library, unique molecular identifiers were attached to each individual cDNA molecule. MiXCR, applied by TCRdb to the RACE reads, yields one record per CDR3 protein. Among some 380,000 distinct CDR3 sequences, approximately 5.1% were seen once, and the ten largest hold around 2.3%. This clonotype was seen only a few times. V gave up 1 base and J gave up 1 base, with 14 bases separating them. Germline assignment: CDR1 LNHNV and CDR2 YYDKDF (reference sequence). The CDR3 spans 17 residues.

The starting material was whole blood, obtained in connection with sensitization to the hapten diphenylcyclopropenone (DPC). The sequence was obtained from a woman aged 45-65 years with alopecia areata. Some clones in this sample may be carry-over from other donors' samples. The chain joins TRBV15 to TRBJ2-1, with D perhaps matching TRBD2 (5 bases). The CDR3 spells CATSRGGKADSYNEQFF. For the CDR3, the DNA is TGTGCCACCAGCAGAGGGGGAAAAGCGGATTCCTACAATGAGCAGTTCTTC.